The 4 T cell receptor beta chains below come from one sample, sequenced in a study of blood T cell repertoires in COVID-19. Sequenced by immunoSEQ multiplex PCR; TCRdb stores in-frame clones only, minus some. Of around 260,000 clones in the sample, around 84% were seen once. The sequenced sample consisted of PBMCs or T cells enriched from blood (not recorded which). These receptors were obtained from a man between 25 and 39 years old with acute COVID-19.

The rearrangement links TRBV21-1 to TRBJ2-7; the table names TRBD2, a call not compared with the DNA. TRBV21-1 is an annotated pseudogene. The CDR3 totals 16 residues. CDR3 nucleotide sequence: TGTGCCAGCACTAAGGGGAACCCACCGGGGGGCGGCGAGCAGTACGTC. The encoded protein is CASTKGNPPGGGEQYV.

The chain links TRBV2 to TRBJ1-6; TRBD1 agrees at 9 bases. Germline lookup yields CDR1 SNHLY and CDR2 FYNNEI. The CDR3 loop spans 15 amino acids. V shed 6 bases, J shed 6 bases, and the junction held 6 bases outside the gene matches. CDR3 nucleotides: TGTGCCAGCAGGGCCCCGGGACAGGGTAATTCACCCCTCCACTTT. This encodes CASRAPGQGNSPLHF.

J is TRBJ1-1 and V is TRBV7-9; a weak D match, TRBD1 (5 bases). CDR1 is SEHNR, CDR2 FQNEAQ, per germline (reference sequence). With 4 bases removed from V and 0 bases from J, the gap between germline ends came to 6 bases. The CDR3 runs to 13 residues. The CDR3 DNA sequence: TGTGCCAGCAGCTGGGACTTGAACACTGAAGCTTTCTTT. This codes for CASSWDLNTEAFF.

V gene TRBV7-2 combines with J gene TRBJ1-6; D may be TRBD1 (5 bases). The CDR3 consists of 14 residues. V was cut by 5 bases and J by 11 bases, with 16 bases left in between. Germline V lookup: CDR1 SGHTA, CDR2 FQGNSA. The chain's CDR3 is CASSDKGFYTPLHF. Written as DNA, the CDR3 is TGTGCCAGCAGCGACAAGGGGTTTTATACACCCCTCCACTTT.